Following are 9 T cell receptor beta chains from one sample sequenced in a study of blood T cell repertoires in COVID-19. TCRdb keeps only in-frame clones here, not all; method: immunoSEQ multiplex PCR. The sample yields 200,000 or so clones, nearly 85% seen once. Sequencing was performed on peripheral blood. These receptors came from a woman under 40 with acute or convalescent COVID-19.

The rearrangement links TRBV6-2 or TRBV6-3 to TRBJ1-5; possibly TRBD1 for D (6 bases). V was clipped by 5 bases and J by 2 bases, with 7 bases between them. This CDR3 has 13 amino acids. The germline V gene has CDR1 MNHEY and CDR2 SVGEGT. The CDR3 here is CASSHRGNQPQHF. CDR3 DNA: TGTGCCAGCAGTCACAGGGGCAATCAGCCCCAGCATTTT.

The chain links TRBV28 to TRBJ2-7; D is perhaps TRBD1 (5 bases). Deletions cut 2 bases from V and 2 bases from J, with 7 bases between. The germline V gene has CDR1 MDHEN and CDR2 SYDVKM. The length of the CDR3 is 13 residues. The CDR3 DNA follows: TGTGCCAGCAGTTTAGACAGTCCCTACGAGCAGTACTTC. This sequence encodes CASSLDSPYEQYF.

This sequence joins TRBV7-8 and TRBJ2-7; D unresolved. The germline V and J ends were trimmed by 0 bases and 5 bases, with 11 bases remaining between them. Germline values: CDR1 SGHVS, CDR2 FQNEAQ. The CDR3 is 14 amino acids. CDR3 sequence: CASSLASPRDEQYF. The CDR3 nucleotides are TGTGCCAGCAGCTTAGCCTCTCCCCGGGACGAGCAGTACTTC.

The chain joins TRBV5-6 to TRBJ2-7; no reliable D call. In germline, CDR1 is SGHDT, CDR2 YYEEEE. This CDR3 is 14 amino acids long. The V end lost 0 bases, the J end lost 0 bases, and 7 bases lay between the germline ends. The CDR3 nucleotides are TGTGCCAGCAGCTTGGTAGCCAGCTCCTACGAGCAGTACTTC. As protein: CASSLVASSYEQYF.

The chain links TRBV29-1 to TRBJ2-3; 9 bases agree with TRBD2. Germline CDR1 SQVTM, CDR2 ANQGSEA. The length of the CDR3 is 15 residues. J lost 1 base, V lost 2 bases, and 4 bases had no gene match. The CDR3: CSVEFLAGRTDTQYF. The DNA for the CDR3 is TGCAGCGTTGAATTCCTAGCGGGGCGCACAGATACGCAGTATTTT.

This clone showed up just a few times. The J gene is TRBJ1-2, the V gene TRBV27, with 8 bases lining up with TRBD1. The trim removed 6 bases at V and 4 bases at J, leaving 4 bases unmatched. Germline loops: CDR1 MNHEY, CDR2 SMNVEV (reference sequence). There are 13 residues in the CDR3. CDR3 DNA: TGTGCCAGCAGATGGACAGGGAGCTATGGCTACACCTTC. Translation: CASRWTGSYGYTF.

This chain uses TRBV3-1 (or the pseudogene TRBV3-2) with TRBJ2-6, with TRBD1 matching 8 bases. Germline trimming cut 3 bases from V and 2 bases from J; bases unmatched to any gene: 3. The CDR3 sequence is 16 residues long. The germline V gene encodes CDR1 LGHDT and CDR2 YNNKEL (reference sequence). The CDR3 bases are TGTGCCAGCAGCCATTTGACAGGGGCTGGGGCCAACGTCCTGACTTTC. It encodes CASSHLTGAGANVLTF.

In its sample, this clone was seen once. The CDR3 reads CASSRQGSGEAFF. The CDR3 DNA reads TGTGCCAGTAGTCGACAGGGGTCGGGTGAAGCTTTCTTT. The chain links TRBV19 to TRBJ1-1, with 8 bases aligning to TRBD1. Germline CDR1 is LNHDA and CDR2 is SQIVND (reference sequence). Trimming removed 5 bases from V and 7 bases from J; junction bases left unmatched: 6. CDR3 size: 13 residues. The whole variable domain, remainder taken from reference TRBV19 and TRBJ1-1, is DGGITQSPKYLFRKEGQNVTLSCEQNLNHDAMYWYRQDPGQGLRLIYYSQIVNDFQKGDIAEGYSVSREKKESFPLTVTSAQKNPTAFYLCASSRQGSGEAFFGQGTRLTVV.

This clone was recorded once. The CDR3 here is CASSLEGGYEQYF. Written as DNA, the CDR3 is TGTGCCAGCAGTTTAGAGGGAGGCTACGAGCAGTACTTC. The V and J genes are TRBV12-3 or TRBV12-4 and TRBJ2-7; perhaps TRBD2 as D (6 bases). This CDR3 is built from 13 residues. V was cut by 1 base and J by 3 bases, with 7 bases left in between.